The sequence of this T cell receptor (beta chain) was determined in a study of CD8+ T cells in alopecia areata. Study-wide context: Treated patients swallowed 5 to 10 mg of oral tofacitinib twice daily.

A remark on this clone: Its target is unknown.

The CDR3 length is 11 residues. Trimming cost V 6 bases and J 8 bases; bases outside gene matches: 1. Germline-derived CDR1 and CDR2 are MNHEY and SMNVEV (reference sequence). Overall study results and limits: Mouse data revealed clearer TCR sharing than patient data did, a gap possibly tied to HLA.

PBMCs, the starting material, were the source of sorted CD4+ and CD8+ T cells. The sequencing template was cDNA reverse transcribed from extracted RNA. Method: immunoSEQ multiplex PCR; TCRdb's copy keeps in-frame clones and lacks some. The sample shows about 160,000 clones, more than 75% of them seen only once. The sample in question was CD8+ T cells sorted from blood, obtained at week 0. This chain connects TRBV27 to TRBJ2-1; TRBD2 matches at 7 bases. The receptor's source is a human donor with alopecia areata. The DNA of the CDR3 is TGTGCCAGCAGCCGGGGGGATGAGCAGTTCTTC. Protein: CASSRGDEQFF.